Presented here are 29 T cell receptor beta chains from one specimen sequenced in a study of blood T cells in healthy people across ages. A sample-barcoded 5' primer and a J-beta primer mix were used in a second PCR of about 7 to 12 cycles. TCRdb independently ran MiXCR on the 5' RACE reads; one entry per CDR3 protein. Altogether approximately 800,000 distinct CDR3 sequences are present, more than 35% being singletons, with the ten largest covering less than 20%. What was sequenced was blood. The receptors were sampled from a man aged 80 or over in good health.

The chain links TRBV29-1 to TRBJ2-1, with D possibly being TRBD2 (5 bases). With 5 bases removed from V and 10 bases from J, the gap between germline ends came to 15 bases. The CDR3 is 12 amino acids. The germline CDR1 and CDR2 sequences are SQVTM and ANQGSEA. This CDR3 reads CSVRLSGTEQFF. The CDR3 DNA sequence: TGCAGCGTTAGGTTATCGGGAACGGAGCAGTTCTTC.

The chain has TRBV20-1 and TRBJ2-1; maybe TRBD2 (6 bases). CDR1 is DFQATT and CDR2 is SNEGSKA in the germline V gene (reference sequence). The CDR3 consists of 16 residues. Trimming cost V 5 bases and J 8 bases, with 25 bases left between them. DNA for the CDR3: TGCAGTGCTCATAACCGCCGTTTCGGGAGCGACGATGAGCAGTTCTTC. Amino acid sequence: CSAHNRRFGSDDEQFF.

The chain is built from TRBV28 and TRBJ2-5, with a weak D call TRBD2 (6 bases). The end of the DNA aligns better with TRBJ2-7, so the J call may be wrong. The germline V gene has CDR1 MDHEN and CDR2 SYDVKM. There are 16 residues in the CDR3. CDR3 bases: TGTGCCAGCAGTCCAAGGAGGGTAATGAACTTAGACGAGCAGTACTTC. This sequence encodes CASSPRRVMNLDEQYF.

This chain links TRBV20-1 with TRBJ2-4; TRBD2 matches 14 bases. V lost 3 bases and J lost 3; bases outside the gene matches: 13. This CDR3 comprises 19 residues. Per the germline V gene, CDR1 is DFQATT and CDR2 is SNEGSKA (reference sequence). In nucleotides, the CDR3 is TGCAGTGCTAGCCCGCCGACTAGCGGGAGGGAGTATGGCAAAAACATTCAGTACTTC. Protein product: CSASPPTSGREYGKNIQYF.

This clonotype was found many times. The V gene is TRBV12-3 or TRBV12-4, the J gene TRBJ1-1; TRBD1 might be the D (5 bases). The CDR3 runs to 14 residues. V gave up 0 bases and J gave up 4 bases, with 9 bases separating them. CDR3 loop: CASSLAGGGTEAFF. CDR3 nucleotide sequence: TGTGCCAGCAGTTTAGCGGGCGGGGGCACTGAAGCTTTCTTT.

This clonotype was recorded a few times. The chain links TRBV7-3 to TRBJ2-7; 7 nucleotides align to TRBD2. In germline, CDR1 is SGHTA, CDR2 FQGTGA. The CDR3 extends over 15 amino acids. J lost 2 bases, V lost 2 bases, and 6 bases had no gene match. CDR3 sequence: CASSLSAGEAYEQYF. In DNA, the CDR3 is TGTGCCAGCAGCTTATCTGCGGGAGAGGCCTACGAGCAGTACTTC.

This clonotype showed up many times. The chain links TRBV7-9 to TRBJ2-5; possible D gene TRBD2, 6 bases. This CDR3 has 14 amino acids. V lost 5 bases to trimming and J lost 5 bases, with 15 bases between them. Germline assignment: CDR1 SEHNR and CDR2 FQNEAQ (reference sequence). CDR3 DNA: TGTGCCAGCAGCCGCGGGGTAGCTGGGGAGACCCAGTACTTC. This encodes CASSRGVAGETQYF.

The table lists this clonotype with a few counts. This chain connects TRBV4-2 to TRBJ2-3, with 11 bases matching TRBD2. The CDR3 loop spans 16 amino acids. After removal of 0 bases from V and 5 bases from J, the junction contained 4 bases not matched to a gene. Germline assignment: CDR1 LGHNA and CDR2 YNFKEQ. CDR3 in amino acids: CASSQESSGRIDTQYF. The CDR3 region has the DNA TGTGCCAGCAGCCAAGAGTCTAGCGGGAGGATAGATACGCAGTATTTT.

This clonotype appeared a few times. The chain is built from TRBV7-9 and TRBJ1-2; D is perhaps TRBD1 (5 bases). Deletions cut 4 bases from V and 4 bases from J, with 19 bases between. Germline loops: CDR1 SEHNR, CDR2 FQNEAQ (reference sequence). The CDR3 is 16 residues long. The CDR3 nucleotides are TGTGCCAGCAGCTCCCCACAGGACCCGCTCATCTATGGCTACACCTTC. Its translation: CASSSPQDPLIYGYTF. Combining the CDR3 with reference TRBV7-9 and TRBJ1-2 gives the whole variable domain DTGVSQNPRHKITKRGQNVTFRCDPISEHNRLYWYRQTLGQGPEFLTYFQNEAQLEKSRLLSDRFSAERPKGSFSTLEIQRTEQGDSAMYLCASSSPQDPLIYGYTFGSGTRLTVV.

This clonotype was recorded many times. CDR3 protein: CASSLEAGEAYEQYF. In DNA form, the CDR3 reads TGTGCCAGCAGCTTAGAGGCAGGGGAGGCCTACGAGCAGTACTTC. J is TRBJ2-7 and V is TRBV7-2; D possibly uses TRBD1 or TRBD2 (6 bases each). V was cut by 1 base and J by 2 bases, with 12 bases left in between. This CDR3 comprises 15 residues. Germline V gives CDR1 SGHTA, CDR2 FQGNSA.

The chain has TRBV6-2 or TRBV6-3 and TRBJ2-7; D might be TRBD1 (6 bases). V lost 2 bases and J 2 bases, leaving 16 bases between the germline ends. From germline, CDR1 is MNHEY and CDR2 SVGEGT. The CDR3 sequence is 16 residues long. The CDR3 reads CASSYRLRGITYEQYF. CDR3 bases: TGTGCCAGCAGTTACCGCTTAAGGGGGATTACCTACGAGCAGTACTTC.

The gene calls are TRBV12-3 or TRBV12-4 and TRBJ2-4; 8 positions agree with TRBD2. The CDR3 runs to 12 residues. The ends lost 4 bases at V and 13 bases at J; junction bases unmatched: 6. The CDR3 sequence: CASSSSGGAQYF. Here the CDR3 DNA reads TGTGCCAGCAGTTCCTCGGGAGGGGCGCAGTACTTC.

CDR3 region: CASSLDGRADTGELFF. The CDR3 DNA reads TGTGCCAGCAGCTTGGACGGCAGGGCCGACACCGGGGAGCTGTTTTTT. V gene TRBV7-2 combines with J gene TRBJ2-2, with D tentatively TRBD1 (5 bases). Looked up from germline, CDR1 is SGHTA and CDR2 is FQGNSA. The CDR3 loop spans 16 amino acids. The V and J ends lost 3 bases and 3 bases respectively, with 14 bases between them.

DNA for the CDR3: TGTGCCTGGAGTGTAGGCGGGAGTGGCGAGACCCAGTACTTC. The encoded protein is CAWSVGGSGETQYF. The V call is TRBV30, the J call TRBJ2-5; 7 bases align to TRBD2. CDR3 length: 14 amino acids. From germline, CDR1 is GTSNPN and CDR2 SVGIG (reference sequence). The ends lost 0 bases at V and 5 bases at J; junction bases unmatched: 6.

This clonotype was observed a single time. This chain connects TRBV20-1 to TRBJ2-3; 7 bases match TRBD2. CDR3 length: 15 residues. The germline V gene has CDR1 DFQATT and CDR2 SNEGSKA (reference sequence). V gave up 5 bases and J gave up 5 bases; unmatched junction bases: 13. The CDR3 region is CSALGGTDLGDTQYF. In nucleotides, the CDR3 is TGCAGTGCTCTGGGGGGGACGGACCTAGGAGATACGCAGTATTTT.

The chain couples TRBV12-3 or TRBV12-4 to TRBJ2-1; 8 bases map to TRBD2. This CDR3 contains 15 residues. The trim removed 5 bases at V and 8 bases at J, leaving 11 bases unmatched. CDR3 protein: CASSAPAGLGDEQFF. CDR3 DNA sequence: TGTGCCAGCAGTGCCCCTGCGGGACTAGGCGATGAGCAGTTCTTC.

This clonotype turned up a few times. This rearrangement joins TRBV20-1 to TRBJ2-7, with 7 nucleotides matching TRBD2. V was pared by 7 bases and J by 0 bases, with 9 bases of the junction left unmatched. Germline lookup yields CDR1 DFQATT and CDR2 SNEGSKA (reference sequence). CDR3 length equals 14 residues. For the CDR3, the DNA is TGCAGTGGGGGGGGTAGCGCCCTCTCCTACGAGCAGTACTTC. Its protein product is CSGGGSALSYEQYF.

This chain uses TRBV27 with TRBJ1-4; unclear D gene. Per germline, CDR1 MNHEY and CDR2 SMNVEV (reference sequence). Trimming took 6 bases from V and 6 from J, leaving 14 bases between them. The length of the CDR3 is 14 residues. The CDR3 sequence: CASRRTQLYEKLFF. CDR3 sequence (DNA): TGTGCCAGCAGGAGGACTCAGTTGTATGAAAAACTGTTTTTT.

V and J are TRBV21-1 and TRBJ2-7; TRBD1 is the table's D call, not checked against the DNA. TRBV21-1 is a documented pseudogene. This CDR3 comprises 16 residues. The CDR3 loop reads CASSLGGGTASSEQYF. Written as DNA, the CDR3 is TGTGCCAGCAGCCTCGGGGGCGGGACAGCCTCCTCCGAGCAGTACTTC.

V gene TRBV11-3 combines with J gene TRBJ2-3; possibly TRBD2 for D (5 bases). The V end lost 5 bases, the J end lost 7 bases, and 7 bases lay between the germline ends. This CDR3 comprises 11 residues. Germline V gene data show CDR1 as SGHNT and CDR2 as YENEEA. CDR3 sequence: CASSHGNTQYF. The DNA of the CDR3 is TGTGCCAGCAGCCACGGGAATACGCAGTATTTT.

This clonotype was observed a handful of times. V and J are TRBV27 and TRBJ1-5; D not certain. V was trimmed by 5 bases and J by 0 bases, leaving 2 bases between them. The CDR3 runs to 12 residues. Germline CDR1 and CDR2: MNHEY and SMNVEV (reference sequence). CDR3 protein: CASSTSNQPQHF. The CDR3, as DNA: TGTGCCAGCAGTACTAGCAATCAGCCCCAGCATTTT.

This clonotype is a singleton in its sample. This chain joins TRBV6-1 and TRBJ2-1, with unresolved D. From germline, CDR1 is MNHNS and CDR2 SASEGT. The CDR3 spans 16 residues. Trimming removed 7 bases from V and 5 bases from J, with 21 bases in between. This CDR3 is CASKDPDQKIDNEQFF. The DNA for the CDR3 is TGTGCCAGCAAAGACCCGGACCAAAAGATCGACAATGAGCAGTTCTTC.

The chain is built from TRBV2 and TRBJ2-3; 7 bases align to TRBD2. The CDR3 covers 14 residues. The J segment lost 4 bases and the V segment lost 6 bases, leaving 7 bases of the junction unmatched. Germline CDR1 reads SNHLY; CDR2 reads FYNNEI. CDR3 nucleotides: TGTGCCAGCAGGCCGGGACGGGGGGCAGATACGCAGTATTTT. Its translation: CASRPGRGADTQYF.

CDR3 amino acids: CASTRLASYYEQYF. The CDR3 bases are TGCGCCAGCACCCGACTAGCGAGTTACTACGAGCAGTACTTC. The rearrangement links TRBV10-2 to TRBJ2-7, with 8 bases identical to TRBD2. Germline CDR1 reads WSHSY; CDR2 reads SAAADI. J gave up 3 bases and V 7 bases, and 8 bases lay outside the gene matches. This CDR3 is 14 amino acids long.

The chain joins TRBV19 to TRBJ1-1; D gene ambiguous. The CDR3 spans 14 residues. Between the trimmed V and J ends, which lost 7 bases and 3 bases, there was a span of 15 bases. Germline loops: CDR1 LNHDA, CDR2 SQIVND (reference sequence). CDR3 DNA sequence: TGTGCCAGTACCCAGGACCTTCTGTACACTGAAGCTTTCTTT. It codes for CASTQDLLYTEAFF.

CDR3 protein: CAISSGTTSTDTQYF. The CDR3 bases are TGTGCCATCAGCTCCGGGACTACTAGCACAGATACGCAGTATTTT. The chain carries TRBV10-3 and TRBJ2-3; 7 bases are shared with TRBD2. CDR1 is ENHRY, CDR2 SYGVKD, per germline. The CDR3 sequence is 15 residues long. V lost 6 bases to trimming and J lost 0 bases; unmatched junction nucleotides: 6.

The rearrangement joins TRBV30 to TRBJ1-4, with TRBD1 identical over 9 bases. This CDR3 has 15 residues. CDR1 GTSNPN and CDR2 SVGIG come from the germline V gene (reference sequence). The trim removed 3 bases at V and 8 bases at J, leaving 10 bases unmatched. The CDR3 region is CAWRARDRVGEKLFF. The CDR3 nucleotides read TGTGCCTGGAGGGCCCGGGACAGGGTCGGGGAAAAACTGTTTTTT.

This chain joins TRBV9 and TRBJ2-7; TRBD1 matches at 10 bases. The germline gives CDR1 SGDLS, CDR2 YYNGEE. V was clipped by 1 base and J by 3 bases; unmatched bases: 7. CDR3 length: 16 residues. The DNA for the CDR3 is TGTGCCAGCAGCGTAACCGGGACAGGGGATTTCTACGAGCAGTACTTC. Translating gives CASSVTGTGDFYEQYF.

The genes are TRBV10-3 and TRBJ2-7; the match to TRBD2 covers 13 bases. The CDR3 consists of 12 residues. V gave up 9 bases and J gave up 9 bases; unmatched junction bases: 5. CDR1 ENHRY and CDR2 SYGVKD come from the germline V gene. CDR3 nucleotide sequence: TGTGCCATGGGACTAGCGGGGTATATGCAGTACTTC. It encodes CAMGLAGYMQYF.